This is a list of T cell receptor beta chains from one sample in a study of blood T cell repertoires in COVID-19. Assay: immunoSEQ multiplex PCR; the TCRdb copy retains only in-frame clones and omits some. There are 360,000 or so clones in the sample; around 83% occur only once, and 5.1% lies in the top ten. Sequencing was done on a sample of PBMCs or T cells enriched from blood (not recorded which). These receptor sequences come from a woman aged 45-60 years who had recovered from COVID-19. CDR3s include the opening cysteine and the closing phenylalanine or tryptophan. A D gene is named only where the DNA matches it firmly. A row's size may be missing; if present it is once, few, many or a size class.

v_call	j_call	d_call	clone_size	cdr3_nt	cdr3_aa
TRBV5-1	TRBJ2-7	TRBD1	.	TGCGCCAGCAGCCGCGGACAGGGGTCGTTTAGCGAGCAGTACTTC	CASSRGQGSFSEQYF
TRBV5-8	TRBJ2-7	TRBD1	.	TGTGCCAGCATCTTTTACGGGACAGTTAACTACGAGCAGTACTTC	CASIFYGTVNYEQYF
TRBV5-5	TRBJ1-5	.	.	TGTGCCAGCAGCTCCGAGGGAAGCAATAGCAATCAGCCCCAGCATTTT	CASSSEGSNSNQPQHF
TRBV5-1	TRBJ2-7	TRBD1	many	TGCGCCAGCAGCTTACTAGGGACAGGGGCTGAGGAGCAGTACTTC	CASSLLGTGAEEQYF
TRBV7-2	TRBJ1-1	TRBD1	.	TGTGCCAGCAGCTTAGGCCCAGGGGGCTCGGGGACTGAAGCTTTCTTT	CASSLGPGGSGTEAFF
TRBV5-5	TRBJ1-4	TRBD1	once	TGTGCCAGCAGCTTGGAGACAGGGCGAGGGGAAAAACTGTTTTTT	CASSLETGRGEKLFF
TRBV29-1	TRBJ1-2	.	.	TGCAGCGTTCGGACACAATATGGCTACACCTTC	CSVRTQYGYTF
TRBV3-1/TRBV3-2	TRBJ2-2	TRBD2	few	TGTGCCAGCAGCCTCGGGGGGGCCAGAACCGGGGAGCTGTTTTTT	CASSLGGARTGELFF
TRBV3-1/TRBV3-2	TRBJ2-5	.	.	TGTGCCAGCAGCCAAGGCCCACAAGGAGACCAGTACTTC	CASSQGPQGDQYF
TRBV5-4	TRBJ2-2	.	.	TGTGCCAGCAGCTTGCCGGGACTTAGGAACACCGGGGAGCTGTTTTTT	CASSLPGLRNTGELFF
TRBV5-1	TRBJ2-3	.	once	TGCGCCAGCAGCCCAGAGCGGGGCACAGATACGCAGTATTTT	CASSPERGTDTQYF
TRBV27	TRBJ1-1	.	.	TGTGCCAGCAGCAGACACGGCATGAACACTGAAGCTTTCTTT	CASSRHGMNTEAFF
TRBV7-2	TRBJ2-7	TRBD2	.	TGTGCCAGCAGCTTAATGCCCGCGGGGGCCTACGAGCAGTACTTC	CASSLMPAGAYEQYF
TRBV18	TRBJ2-5	TRBD2	once	TGTGCCAGCTCACCCGGGACTAGCGGCCAAGAGACCCAGTACTTC	CASSPGTSGQETQYF
TRBV9	TRBJ1-1	.	.	TGTGCCAGCAGCCTAACCGCAGGGGTGAACACTGAAGCTTTCTTT	CASSLTAGVNTEAFF
TRBV4-3	TRBJ1-4	TRBD1	.	TGCGCCAGCAGCCAAGGACAGGGGGATGAAAAACTGTTTTTT	CASSQGQGDEKLFF